A selection of T cell receptor beta chains follows, all from one sample in a study of blood T cell repertoires in COVID-19. Only in-frame clones appear in the TCRdb table, and some are missing; sequencing was by immunoSEQ multiplex PCR. The sample carries about 190,000 clones, roughly 80% recorded once. What was sequenced was peripheral blood. The source is a man aged 50 to 60 who had recovered from COVID-19. CDR3s include the opening cysteine and the closing phenylalanine or tryptophan. Each record gives: CDR3 DNA, CDR3 protein, J gene, D gene, V gene, clone size. D genes are given only for firm matches. Clone size is not always given. Where it is, it says once, few, many or a class for expanded clones.

DNA: TGCGCCAGCAGCATGCCGGGGGCTGAAGCTTTCTTT
CDR3: CASSMPGAEAFF
J: TRBJ1-1
D: -
V: TRBV4-1
size: -

DNA: TGCGCCAGCAGCTTCACTAGCGGACCTAGCACAGATACGCAGTATTTT
CDR3: CASSFTSGPSTDTQYF
J: TRBJ2-3
D: TRBD2
V: TRBV5-1
size: -

DNA: TGTGCCATCAGTGAAGGAGATGGTACAGATACGCAGTATTTT
CDR3: CAISEGDGTDTQYF
J: TRBJ2-3
D: -
V: TRBV10-3
size: few

DNA: TGTGCCAGTAGTATAGTTGGAGGGACTCCCCCCGAGCAGTACTTC
CDR3: CASSIVGGTPPEQYF
J: TRBJ2-7
D: -
V: TRBV19
size: few

DNA: TGTGCCAGCAGCTTCGGGACTAGCGGGAGTAGCACAGATACGCAGTATTTT
CDR3: CASSFGTSGSSTDTQYF
J: TRBJ2-3
D: TRBD2
V: TRBV11-2
size: -

DNA: TGTGCCAGCAGCCAAGGGGACAGGCAAGGAAACACCATATATTTT
CDR3: CASSQGDRQGNTIYF
J: TRBJ1-3
D: TRBD1
V: TRBV4-2
size: -

DNA: TGCAGTGCTAGTCCATTTACCGGGACTACCACAGATACGCAGTATTTT
CDR3: CSASPFTGTTTDTQYF
J: TRBJ2-3
D: TRBD2
V: TRBV20-1
size: -

DNA: TGCGCCAGCAGTGAGTCTGCAGGGGTCTATGGCTACACCTTC
CDR3: CASSESAGVYGYTF
J: TRBJ1-2
D: -
V: TRBV10-2
size: -

DNA: TGTGCCACCGGGACTAGTTCTTTAGACGAGCAGTACTTC
CDR3: CATGTSSLDEQYF
J: TRBJ2-7
D: TRBD2
V: TRBV18
size: -

DNA: TGTGCCAGCACCAAAATACAGGGACATGAGCAGTTCTTC
CDR3: CASTKIQGHEQFF
J: TRBJ2-1
D: -
V: TRBV11-2
size: few

DNA: TGTGCCTGGAGTCCGGGGATATCAACTAATGAAAAACTGTTTTTT
CDR3: CAWSPGISTNEKLFF
J: TRBJ1-4
D: -
V: TRBV30
size: once

DNA: TGTGCCTATACAGGCGGCACTGAAGCTTTCTTT
CDR3: CAYTGGTEAFF
J: TRBJ1-1
D: -
V: TRBV21-1
size: -

DNA: TGTGCCATCAGGGACAGGGCAAACACTGAAGCTTTCTTT
CDR3: CAIRDRANTEAFF
J: TRBJ1-1
D: TRBD1
V: TRBV10-3
size: -

DNA: TGCAGCGTTGAAGCGGGAGGAAGGGCGTACAATGAGCAGTTCTTC
CDR3: CSVEAGGRAYNEQFF
J: TRBJ2-1
D: TRBD2
V: TRBV29-1
size: -

DNA: TGTGCCAGCTCAGGTCTAGCGGGAGTGGATGAGCAGTTCTTC
CDR3: CASSGLAGVDEQFF
J: TRBJ2-1
D: TRBD2
V: TRBV18
size: -

DNA: TGTGCCAGCAGACGACTAGCGGGAGAGTACAATGAGCAGTTCTTC
CDR3: CASRRLAGEYNEQFF
J: TRBJ2-1
D: TRBD2
V: TRBV2
size: -

DNA: TGTGCCAGCACCCCCCGGACAGGTCACACTGAAGCTTTCTTT
CDR3: CASTPRTGHTEAFF
J: TRBJ1-1
D: TRBD1
V: TRBV19
size: -

DNA: TGTGCCAGCACCGCGACTAACACAGATACGCAGTATTTT
CDR3: CASTATNTDTQYF
J: TRBJ2-3
D: -
V: TRBV6-5
size: -

DNA: TGTGCCTGGAGGCGGGCGGGGGGGGGCACAGATACGCAGTATTTT
CDR3: CAWRRAGGGTDTQYF
J: TRBJ2-3
D: TRBD2
V: TRBV30
size: -

DNA: TGTGCCAGCAGCTTAGGGGTCCCGGGGAACACTGAAGCTTTCTTT
CDR3: CASSLGVPGNTEAFF
J: TRBJ1-1
D: -
V: TRBV11-3
size: -

DNA: TGTGCCAGTAGTAGGACTAGCGGGACTGTCACCGGGGAGCTGTTTTTT
CDR3: CASSRTSGTVTGELFF
J: TRBJ2-2
D: TRBD2
V: TRBV19
size: -

DNA: TGTGCCAGCAGCTTGGGGGGTACTGGCACAGATACGCAGTATTTT
CDR3: CASSLGGTGTDTQYF
J: TRBJ2-3
D: -
V: TRBV7-2
size: -

DNA: TGTGCCTGGAGCTACGGGACAGGGGGTTACAATGAGCAGTTCTTC
CDR3: CAWSYGTGGYNEQFF
J: TRBJ2-1
D: TRBD1
V: TRBV30
size: -

DNA: TGTGCCAGCAGCTTAGTATTAGTGACAAGCTCCTACGAGCAGTACTTC
CDR3: CASSLVLVTSSYEQYF
J: TRBJ2-7
D: -
V: TRBV11-2
size: -

DNA: TGCGCCAGCAGCTTGGTGAGCGGGAGTCCAAATGAGCAGTTCTTC
CDR3: CASSLVSGSPNEQFF
J: TRBJ2-1
D: TRBD2
V: TRBV5-1
size: -

DNA: TGTGCCAGCAGGAAACAGGGGTTGAGTGAGACCCAGTACTTC
CDR3: CASRKQGLSETQYF
J: TRBJ2-5
D: TRBD1
V: TRBV28
size: -

DNA: TGTGCCAGCAGCGCGGGCCACTCGGGACTGCTCTATGGCTACACCTTC
CDR3: CASSAGHSGLLYGYTF
J: TRBJ1-2
D: -
V: TRBV28
size: -

DNA: TGCGCCAGCAGCTTCAGTGGCTATGGCTACACCTTC
CDR3: CASSFSGYGYTF
J: TRBJ1-2
D: -
V: TRBV5-1
size: -

DNA: TGTGCCAGCAGTGTGGGGCTAGCGGGTTACTCTGGGACCCAGTACTTC
CDR3: CASSVGLAGYSGTQYF
J: TRBJ2-5
D: TRBD2
V: TRBV2
size: once